One sample yielded the 31 T cell receptor beta chains listed below, sequenced in a study of T cell repertoires in cytomegalovirus infection. MiXCR, applied by TCRdb to the reads, yields one record per CDR3 protein. The data hold about 450,000 distinct CDR3 sequences, with 25% to 40% observed a single time. What was sequenced was PBMCs. These TCRs come from a human donor in good health (CMV status not recorded). Some clones in this sample may be carry-over from other donors' samples.

In its sample, this clonotype was seen many times. The rearrangement uses TRBV7-8 and TRBJ2-1; tentative D call: TRBD2 (6 bases). Trimming took off 4 bases at V and 4 bases at J, with 23 bases between the two ends. CDR1 and CDR2 (germline): SGHVS, FQNEAQ. CDR3 length equals 18 residues. The CDR3 nucleotides read TGTGCCAGCAGCTCGTCCCAATTCCCGGGGGACGGATACAATGAGCAGTTCTTC. Protein product: CASSSSQFPGDGYNEQFF.

The chain carries TRBV6-1 and TRBJ1-5, with 7 bases identical to TRBD1. Trimming removed 3 bases from V and 3 bases from J; junction bases left unmatched: 8. CDR1 and CDR2 from the germline V gene are MNHNS and SASEGT. There are 16 residues in the CDR3. The CDR3 sequence: CASSEIGTEYNQPQHF. In DNA, the CDR3 is TGTGCCAGCAGTGAGATCGGGACAGAGTACAATCAGCCCCAGCATTTT.

Details on this clonotype: The CDR3 carries no conserved terminal phenylalanine or tryptophan, so it likely arises from a read error. The chain employs TRBV6-1 and TRBJ2-3; 9 bases line up with TRBD1. Gene TRBJ1-5 matches the end of the DNA better, so the J call may be wrong. Germline lookup yields CDR1 MNHNS and CDR2 SASEGT. The CDR3 has 15 residues. CDR3 loop: CASKYGTGFSDTQHV. CDR3 in DNA: TGTGCCAGCAAATACGGGACAGGGTTCTCAGATACGCAGCATGTT.

This clonotype was detected only a few times. This chain uses TRBV19 with TRBJ1-1; perhaps TRBD1 as D (5 bases). The V gene's germline CDR1 is LNHDA and CDR2 SQIVND (reference sequence). V was cut by 5 bases and J by 4 bases, with 14 bases left in between. The CDR3 totals 14 residues. CDR3 loop: CASSEGRGSTEAFF. As DNA, the CDR3 is TGTGCCAGTAGTGAAGGACGGGGGAGCACTGAAGCTTTCTTT.

The rearrangement uses TRBV12-3 or TRBV12-4 and TRBJ2-5; no firm D call. V lost 3 bases, J lost 7 bases, and 15 bases lay in between. This CDR3 region has 14 residues. This chain's CDR3 is CASSFGPSRGTQYF. CDR3 sequence (DNA): TGTGCCAGCAGTTTCGGACCGTCGAGAGGGACCCAGTACTTC.

This clonotype was seen a handful of times. The rearrangement joins TRBV11-3 to TRBJ2-7; tentative D call: TRBD2 (6 bases). Germline V gene data show CDR1 as SGHNT and CDR2 as YENEEA. There are 16 residues in the CDR3. Trimming took off 0 bases at V and 5 bases at J, with 17 bases between the two ends. CDR3 protein: CASSLDGRGGDNEQYF. Written as DNA, the CDR3 is TGTGCCAGCAGCTTAGATGGGCGGGGAGGAGACAACGAGCAGTACTTC.

This clonotype was found a few times. The chain has TRBV19 and TRBJ1-6; D not certain. Germline V gives CDR1 LNHDA, CDR2 SQIVND (reference sequence). V was trimmed by 5 bases and J by 12 bases, leaving 14 bases between them. The CDR3 has 13 residues. The CDR3 DNA is TGTGCCAGTAGTGACGACCCCTTTCGACCCCTCCACTTT. Translation gives CASSDDPFRPLHF.

The table lists this clonotype with a count of one. This could be a read error, since a much larger clone is one nucleotide away. J is TRBJ2-4 and V is TRBV11-2; D not certain. This CDR3 has 13 amino acids. The germline V gene encodes CDR1 SGHAT and CDR2 FQNNGV. Written as DNA, the CDR3 is TGTGACAGCAGCCCTAGTGCCAAAAACATTCAGTACTTC. Amino acids: CDSSPSAKNIQYF. The full variable domain, in which reference TRBV11-2 and TRBJ2-4 provide the parts outside the CDR3, is EAGVAQSPRYKIIEKRQSVAFWCNPISGHATLYWYQQILGQGPKLLIQFQNNGVVDDSQLPKDRFSAERLKGVDSTLKIQPAKLEDSAVYLCDSSPSAKNIQYFGAGTRLSVL.

As regards this clonotype: One end of the junction does not line up with germline, which may come from a read error. The J gene is TRBJ2-1, the V gene TRBV4-1; 8 bases map to TRBD2. CDR1 and CDR2 (germline): MGHRA, YSYEKL. The CDR3 is 16 residues long. CDR3 in amino acids: CASSQEPGGAYNERFF. CDR3 sequence (DNA): TGCGCCAGCAGCCAAGAACCCGGGGGGGCCTACAATGAGCGGTTCTTC.

The V gene is TRBV7-9, the J gene TRBJ2-1; D is possibly TRBD1 (5 bases). The germline V gene has CDR1 SEHNR and CDR2 FQNEAQ (reference sequence). Trimming left V 0 bases short and J 10 bases short, with 13 bases between. This CDR3 is built from 14 residues. CDR3 bases: TGTGCCAGCAGCTTAGCGCCCAGGGTGGGGGAGCAGTTCTTC. Translation: CASSLAPRVGEQFF.

V is TRBV2 and J is TRBJ1-2; 7 positions match TRBD1. Looked up from germline, CDR1 is SNHLY and CDR2 is FYNNEI. The CDR3 sequence is 14 residues long. V was pared by 6 bases and J by 7 bases, with 11 bases of the junction left unmatched. The CDR3 nucleotides are TGTGCCAGCAGCCTGGACAGGCCCCGCCGTGGCTACACCTTC. Translation: CASSLDRPRRGYTF. Full variable domain (missing parts from reference TRBV2 and TRBJ1-2): EPEVTQTPSHQVTQMGQEVILRCVPISNHLYFYWYRQILGQKVEFLVSFYNNEISEKSEIFDDQFSVERPDGSNFTLKIRSTKLEDSAMYFCASSLDRPRRGYTFGSGTRLTVV.

This clonotype was seen a few times. The chain recombines TRBV12-3 or TRBV12-4 with TRBJ2-7; D is unclear. The CDR3 is 13 amino acids. Trimming stripped 7 bases from V and 4 bases from J, with 14 bases between. The CDR3 coding sequence is TGTGCCAGCACCAAACGGGCAGATTACGAGCAGTACTTC. Encoded protein: CASTKRADYEQYF.

Ten or more counts support this clonotype. CDR3 nucleotides: TGTGCCAGTAGTATTCGCACAGGCCGCATCAATGAGCAGTTCTTC. Protein product: CASSIRTGRINEQFF. The rearrangement joins TRBV19 to TRBJ2-1, with D tentatively TRBD1 (5 bases). Germline loops: CDR1 LNHDA, CDR2 SQIVND (reference sequence). CDR3 length: 15 residues. V shed 3 bases and J shed 6 bases, with 15 bases lying between them.

This clonotype was detected ten times or more. The chain couples TRBV7-2 to TRBJ1-2; D gene unclear. The V end was cut by 8 bases, the J end by 2 bases, with 15 bases between. The length of the CDR3 is 14 residues. Germline CDR1 and CDR2: SGHTA and FQGNSA. The CDR3 is CASWVGVVNYGYTF. In DNA, the CDR3 is TGTGCCAGCTGGGTTGGGGTAGTGAACTATGGCTACACCTTC.

This clonotype was seen only a few times. This chain connects TRBV12-3 or TRBV12-4 to TRBJ2-5; weak D call: TRBD2 (5 bases). The CDR3 loop spans 15 amino acids. Trimming took off 7 bases at V and 1 base at J, with 16 bases between the two ends. CDR3 region: CASTRLGSGQETQYF. Written as DNA, the CDR3 is TGTGCCAGCACCAGGTTGGGGAGTGGCCAAGAGACCCAGTACTTC.

This clonotype was recorded many times. This rearrangement joins TRBV24-1 to TRBJ2-1, with D possibly matching TRBD2 (6 bases). CDR1 KGHDR and CDR2 SFDVKD come from the germline V gene. Trimming left V 1 base short and J 0 bases short, with 18 bases between. This CDR3 is 19 amino acids long. As DNA, the CDR3 is TGTGCCACCAGTGATTTTCGGGGGTCCCGCGAATACTCCTACAATGAGCAGTTCTTC. Translating it yields CATSDFRGSREYSYNEQFF.

This clonotype was found many times. V is TRBV7-8 and J is TRBJ2-7; 9 bases are shared with TRBD1. The trim removed 5 bases at V and 4 bases at J, leaving 12 bases unmatched. The CDR3 consists of 16 residues. Germline V CDR1 and CDR2: SGHVS, FQNEAQ. CDR3 in amino acids: CASSNPRQGGSYEQYF. The CDR3 bases are TGTGCCAGCAGCAACCCACGACAGGGGGGAAGTTACGAGCAGTACTTC.

This clonotype was seen many times. The chain couples TRBV7-9 to TRBJ2-1; 9 bases match TRBD1. The ends lost 4 bases at V and 8 bases at J; junction bases unmatched: 6. Per the germline V gene, CDR1 is SEHNR and CDR2 is FQNEAQ (reference sequence). This CDR3 contains 14 residues. The CDR3 is CASSSRDRVHEQFF. CDR3 in DNA: TGTGCCAGCAGCTCCCGGGACAGGGTCCATGAGCAGTTCTTC.

The chain carries TRBV4-2 and TRBJ2-7; 9 bases align to TRBD2. Germline assignment: CDR1 LGHNA and CDR2 YNFKEQ. Losses at the gene ends were 1 base for V and 5 bases for J; bases not matched to a gene: 9. The CDR3 runs 16 residues. The CDR3 region has the DNA TGTGCCAGCAGCCAAGTAGGCGGGGGGGCCCGGAACGAGCAGTACTTC. Translated, it gives CASSQVGGGARNEQYF.

This clonotype was counted many times. The chain carries TRBV28 and TRBJ1-3, with TRBD1 matching over 11 bases. This CDR3 is 13 amino acids long. From germline, CDR1 is MDHEN and CDR2 SYDVKM. Trimming took 11 bases from V and 0 from J; bases not matched to a gene: 0. As DNA, the CDR3 is TGTGCCGGACAGGGGGCCTCTGGAAACACCATATATTTT. This gives the protein CAGQGASGNTIYF. The whole variable domain, remainder taken from reference TRBV28 and TRBJ1-3, is DVKVTQSSRYLVKRTGEKVFLECVQDMDHENMFWYRQDPGLGLRLIYFSYDVKMKEKGDIPEGYSVSREKKERFSLILESASTNQTSMYLCAGQGASGNTIYFGEGSWLTVV.

The rearrangement uses TRBV7-2 and TRBJ2-2; D gene ambiguous. CDR1 and CDR2 from the germline V gene are SGHTA and FQGNSA. Trimming took off 1 base at V and 3 bases at J, with 9 bases between the two ends. There are 15 residues in the CDR3. The CDR3 loop reads CASSLDGSDTGELFF. For the CDR3, the DNA is TGTGCCAGCAGCTTAGACGGTTCGGACACCGGGGAGCTGTTTTTT.

V usage is TRBV7-8 and J usage is TRBJ2-7, with TRBD1 matching 8 bases. This CDR3 has 14 amino acids. With 1 base clipped from V and 9 bases from J, the junction kept 8 bases outside the gene matches. CDR1 SGHVS and CDR2 FQNEAQ come from the germline V gene. CDR3 DNA: TGTGCCAGCAGCTTAGGCAGGGGGCGCTTGGGGCAGTACTTC. It codes for CASSLGRGRLGQYF.

The table lists this clonotype with many counts. This chain uses TRBV7-8 with TRBJ1-2, with 8 bases lining up with TRBD1. Looked up from germline, CDR1 is SGHVS and CDR2 is FQNEAQ. The length of the CDR3 is 15 residues. The trim removed 0 bases at V and 4 bases at J, leaving 4 bases unmatched. CDR3 DNA: TGTGCCAGCAGCTTAGCCCAAACAGGGGGCTATGGCTACACCTTC. Translated, it gives CASSLAQTGGYGYTF.

This clonotype was counted a few times. This chain connects TRBV15 to TRBJ2-7, with 7 bases aligning to TRBD1. Trimming cost V 5 bases and J 1 base; bases outside gene matches: 2. Per germline, CDR1 LNHNV and CDR2 YYDKDF (reference sequence). CDR3 length: 13 residues. The CDR3 spells CATSLDRSYEQYF. CDR3 bases: TGTGCCACCAGCTTGGACAGGTCCTACGAGCAGTACTTC.

This clonotype was detected many times. The rearrangement links TRBV7-2 to TRBJ1-1; D possibly corresponds to TRBD1 (5 bases). CDR1 and CDR2 (germline): SGHTA, FQGNSA. There are 13 residues in the CDR3. The germline V and J ends were trimmed by 7 bases and 6 bases, with 15 bases remaining between them. CDR3 in DNA: TGTGCCAGCACCCATGACAGAAACCCTGAAGCTTTCTTT. It translates to CASTHDRNPEAFF.

In the case of this clonotype: Mismatch with germline at one junction end may stem from a read error. The gene calls are TRBV7-9 and TRBJ1-2; 7 nucleotides match TRBD1. CDR3 length equals 12 residues. Germline CDR1 SEHNR, CDR2 FQNEAQ (reference sequence). The CDR3 DNA follows: TGTGCAAGCAGCTGGGGACAGTGTGGCTACACCTTC. This codes for CASSWGQCGYTF.

The chain links TRBV23-1 to TRBJ2-1, with a weak D call TRBD2 (5 bases). TRBV23-1 counts as an open reading frame of uncertain function. The CDR3 length is 16 residues. V gave up 4 bases and J gave up 6 bases, with 19 bases separating them. CDR3 nucleotide sequence: TGCGCCAGCAGTCGCCCGAGGAGGAACGTACTCAATGAGCAGTTCTTC. Amino acid sequence: CASSRPRRNVLNEQFF.

This clonotype was found a few times. The V and J genes are TRBV6-1 and TRBJ1-1, with D uncertain. Between the trimmed V and J ends, which lost 5 bases and 1 base, there was a span of 8 bases. This CDR3 region has 13 residues. Germline loops: CDR1 MNHNS, CDR2 SASEGT. The CDR3 coding sequence is TGTGCCAGCAGTCCCGACGGGAACACTGAAGCTTTCTTT. It specifies CASSPDGNTEAFF.

The chain has TRBV11-2 and TRBJ2-5; 8 bases agree with TRBD2. The CDR3 covers 15 residues. The ends lost 4 bases at V and 5 bases at J; junction bases unmatched: 9. From germline, CDR1 is SGHAT and CDR2 FQNNGV. Here the CDR3 DNA reads TGTGCCAGCAGCTACGCGGCGGGGGGCGACGAGACCCAGTACTTC. Translating gives CASSYAAGGDETQYF. Full variable domain (outside the CDR3, taken from reference TRBV11-2 and TRBJ2-5): EAGVAQSPRYKIIEKRQSVAFWCNPISGHATLYWYQQILGQGPKLLIQFQNNGVVDDSQLPKDRFSAERLKGVDSTLKIQPAKLEDSAVYLCASSYAAGGDETQYFGPGTRLLVL.

This clonotype was picked up a small number of times. This chain connects TRBV4-2 to TRBJ1-2; no clear D. The CDR3 totals 14 residues. Trimming cost V 0 bases and J 5 bases, with 10 bases left between them. Per germline, CDR1 LGHNA and CDR2 YNFKEQ. Here the CDR3 reads CASSQDLNGYGYTF. For the CDR3, the DNA is TGTGCCAGCAGCCAAGATTTAAACGGGTATGGCTACACCTTC.

This clonotype appeared once. The chain couples TRBV6-2 or TRBV6-3 to TRBJ2-6, with TRBD1 matching 10 bases. The V segment lost 4 bases and the J segment 2 bases; nucleotides outside the gene matches: 5. The CDR3 sequence is 17 residues long. From germline, CDR1 is MNHEY and CDR2 SVGEGT. This chain's CDR3 is CASSSRDRGAGANVLTF. CDR3 DNA sequence: TGTGCCAGCAGTTCCCGGGACAGGGGTGCTGGGGCCAACGTCCTGACTTTC.